The next 28 T cell receptor beta chains were all read from a single sample in a study of blood T cell repertoires in COVID-19. Sequencing was performed with immunoSEQ multiplex PCR; in TCRdb, only in-frame clones are kept and a portion is missing. The table has 100,000 to 150,000 clones, approximately 79% seen once. Sequencing was done on a sample of PBMCs or T cells enriched from blood (not recorded which). The receptors originated from a middle-aged man with acute COVID-19.

The chain couples TRBV3-1 (or the pseudogene TRBV3-2) to TRBJ2-3; tentative D call: TRBD1 (6 bases). There are 13 residues in the CDR3. Germline CDR1 and CDR2: LGHDT and YNNKEL (reference sequence). Trimming shortened V by 5 bases and J by 4 bases, and 10 bases separated the two germline ends. As DNA, the CDR3 is TGTGCCAGCAGCTCGAAGGGGGCAGATACGCAGTATTTT. As protein: CASSSKGADTQYF.

J is TRBJ1-1 and V is TRBV28; D unclear. This CDR3 spans 15 amino acids. The V gene lost 1 base and the J gene lost 1 base, with 10 bases spanning the gap. Germline CDR1 reads MDHEN; CDR2 reads SYDVKM. CDR3 amino acids: CASSLSSPENTEAFF. CDR3 DNA: TGTGCCAGCAGTTTATCCAGTCCCGAGAACACTGAAGCTTTCTTT.

The V and J genes are TRBV19 and TRBJ2-4; 7 positions match TRBD1. Germline CDR1 LNHDA, CDR2 SQIVND (reference sequence). This CDR3 comprises 14 residues. Germline trimming cut 4 bases from V and 7 bases from J; bases unmatched to any gene: 7. DNA of the CDR3: TGTGCCAGTAGTACTACAGGGGAGTGGAACATTCAGTACTTC. Protein sequence: CASSTTGEWNIQYF. Filled out from reference TRBV19 and TRBJ2-4, the complete variable domain reads DGGITQSPKYLFRKEGQNVTLSCEQNLNHDAMYWYRQDPGQGLRLIYYSQIVNDFQKGDIAEGYSVSREKKESFPLTVTSAQKNPTAFYLCASSTTGEWNIQYFGAGTRLSVL.

The gene calls are TRBV6-5 and TRBJ1-1; D ambiguous. Germline assignment: CDR1 MNHEY and CDR2 SVGAGI. Trimming removed 6 bases at V and 11 bases at J, with 13 bases between. The CDR3 runs 11 residues. CDR3 DNA sequence: TGTGCCAGCAGACCCAACGAGGGCGCTTTCTTT. Translation gives CASRPNEGAFF.

The rearrangement links TRBV6-5 to TRBJ1-5; TRBD1 aligns across 12 bases. This CDR3 region has 15 residues. The germline V gene has CDR1 MNHEY and CDR2 SVGAGI. V lost 6 bases, J lost 7 bases, and 7 bases stayed unmatched. Here the CDR3 reads CASSRGQGAGQPQHF. CDR3 nucleotide sequence: TGTGCCAGCAGCAGGGGACAGGGGGCAGGACAGCCCCAGCATTTT.

V and J are TRBV7-9 and TRBJ1-2, with D tentatively TRBD1 (5 bases). CDR3 length: 15 amino acids. V lost 4 bases and J 7 bases, leaving 19 bases between the germline ends. CDR1 is SEHNR and CDR2 is FQNEAQ in the germline V gene (reference sequence). CDR3 amino acids: CASSSRTLQGSGYTF. The CDR3 DNA sequence: TGTGCCAGCAGCTCGCGAACGCTTCAGGGAAGTGGCTACACCTTC.

This chain links TRBV9 with TRBJ1-6; 8 bases match TRBD1. The length of the CDR3 is 15 residues. Germline CDR1 reads SGDLS; CDR2 reads YYNGEE. J lost 6 bases, V lost 0 bases, and 2 bases had no gene match. CDR3 in amino acids: CASSVGQGFNSPLHF. CDR3 DNA: TGTGCCAGCAGCGTAGGACAGGGGTTTAATTCACCCCTCCACTTT.

This clone was picked up a small number of times. The rearrangement joins TRBV28 to TRBJ1-2; D is uncertain. Trimming pared 2 bases from V and 5 bases from J, leaving 6 bases between. In germline, CDR1 is MDHEN, CDR2 SYDVKM. The CDR3 has 12 residues. The CDR3 sequence: CASSLGTYGYTF. CDR3 in DNA: TGTGCCAGCAGTTTAGGTACTTATGGCTACACCTTC.

V and J are TRBV13 and TRBJ2-7, with 7 bases that match TRBD1. This CDR3 comprises 13 residues. Trimming cost V 2 bases and J 5 bases; bases outside gene matches: 3. Germline values: CDR1 PRHDT, CDR2 FYEKMQ (reference sequence). The CDR3 sequence is CASSLQGTDEQYF. CDR3 nucleotide sequence: TGTGCCAGCAGCTTACAGGGGACAGACGAGCAGTACTTC.

The chain uses TRBV28 and TRBJ2-7; 13 positions match TRBD2. CDR1 and CDR2 from the germline V gene are MDHEN and SYDVKM. Trimming cost V 6 bases and J 7 bases; bases outside gene matches: 6. The CDR3 is 14 amino acids. The CDR3 spells CASRRLAGGREQYF. The CDR3 nucleotides are TGTGCCAGCAGACGACTAGCGGGAGGTCGGGAGCAGTACTTC.

This CDR3 is CASSDSTGGANVLTF. For the CDR3, the DNA is TGTGCCAGCAGTGACTCGACAGGTGGGGCCAACGTCCTGACTTTC. The gene calls are TRBV6-4 and TRBJ2-6, with TRBD1 as a possible D gene (6 bases). There are 15 residues in the CDR3. Germline V gene lookup returns CDR1 MRHNA and CDR2 SNTAGT. V lost 0 bases, J lost 3 bases, and 6 bases lay in between.

The chain carries TRBV7-9 and TRBJ2-2, with 10 bases aligning to TRBD1. V was clipped by 5 bases and J by 1 base; unmatched bases: 10. The CDR3 loop spans 18 amino acids. CDR1 is SEHNR, CDR2 FQNEAQ, per germline (reference sequence). For the CDR3, the DNA is TGTGCCAGCAGCCCCAGAACCCGGGACAGGGGGAACACCGGGGAGCTGTTTTTT. It specifies CASSPRTRDRGNTGELFF.

This sequence joins TRBV10-2 and TRBJ1-2; possibly TRBD1 for D (5 bases). The CDR3 has 14 residues. CDR1 is WSHSY and CDR2 is SAAADI in the germline V gene. Trimming cost V 0 bases and J 6 bases, with 11 bases left between them. As DNA, the CDR3 is TGCGCCAGCAGTGAGTCGGAGCAGGGTGATGGCTACACCTTC. Translating it yields CASSESEQGDGYTF.

The chain recombines TRBV11-3 with TRBJ1-2, with D hard to call. Trimming shortened V by 1 base and J by 7 bases, and 13 bases separated the two germline ends. The CDR3 covers 14 residues. CDR1 SGHNT and CDR2 YENEEA come from the germline V gene. CDR3 sequence reads: CASSLVQKISGYTF. CDR3 nucleotide sequence: TGTGCCAGCAGCTTAGTTCAGAAAATTTCTGGCTACACCTTC.

The V call is TRBV7-8, the J call TRBJ2-1, with TRBD2 matching 10 bases. Germline CDR1 SGHVS, CDR2 FQNEAQ. Trimming took 1 base from V and 7 from J; bases not matched to a gene: 7. CDR3 length: 16 amino acids. The DNA of the CDR3 is TGTGCCAGCAGCTTAGAAGGAGCGGGGGGGCGGAATGAGCAGTTCTTC. Encoded protein: CASSLEGAGGRNEQFF.

This chain joins TRBV18 and TRBJ2-1; 9 bases are shared with TRBD2. Germline V gives CDR1 KGHSH, CDR2 LQKENI. V lost 2 bases, J lost 2 bases, and 4 bases stayed unmatched. The CDR3 runs to 16 residues. CDR3 protein: CASSPEAGGPYNEQFF. As DNA, the CDR3 is TGTGCCAGCTCACCAGAAGCGGGAGGACCCTACAATGAGCAGTTCTTC.

The chain uses TRBV10-3 and TRBJ1-2, with D tentatively TRBD1 (6 bases). The V end was cut by 7 bases, the J end by 2 bases, with 11 bases between. Per the germline V gene, CDR1 is ENHRY and CDR2 is SYGVKD. This CDR3 has 13 amino acids. The CDR3 bases are TGTGCCATCATGGACAGTATGAACTATGGCTACACCTTC. This codes for CAIMDSMNYGYTF.

This sequence joins TRBV2 and TRBJ1-2; 7 bases are shared with TRBD1. V lost 5 bases and J lost 6; bases outside the gene matches: 9. The length of the CDR3 is 14 residues. The germline V gene has CDR1 SNHLY and CDR2 FYNNEI. For the CDR3, the DNA is TGTGCCAGCAGTCCCCTAGGGGGCGCAGATGGCTACACCTTC. It is translated as CASSPLGGADGYTF. The full variable domain, its missing parts supplied by reference TRBV2 and TRBJ1-2, is EPEVTQTPSHQVTQMGQEVILRCVPISNHLYFYWYRQILGQKVEFLVSFYNNEISEKSEIFDDQFSVERPDGSNFTLKIRSTKLEDSAMYFCASSPLGGADGYTFGSGTRLTVV.

Only a few counts were recorded for this clone. V is TRBV21-1 and J is TRBJ1-5; the table calls TRBD1, which could not be checked here. TRBV21-1 is recorded as a pseudogene. The CDR3 runs to 15 residues. CDR3 region: CASSPRDRVDQPQHF. The CDR3 DNA is TGTGCCAGCAGCCCACGGGACAGAGTGGATCAGCCCCAGCATTTT.

The chain has TRBV18 and TRBJ1-1, with D perhaps matching TRBD1 (5 bases). V was shortened by 2 bases and J by 8 bases, with 15 bases between the two germline ends. The CDR3 sequence is 14 residues long. Per germline, CDR1 KGHSH and CDR2 LQKENI. Written as DNA, the CDR3 is TGTGCCAGCTCACCAGCTCTCGGGGGACCCGAAGCTTTCTTT. Its translation: CASSPALGGPEAFF.

In its sample, this clone was seen once. J is TRBJ1-5 and V is TRBV6-5, with D unclear. Germline V gives CDR1 MNHEY, CDR2 SVGAGI. This CDR3 is built from 13 residues. V gave up 8 bases and J gave up 2 bases, with 10 bases separating them. The chain's CDR3 is CASAGARNQPQHF. CDR3 nucleotides: TGTGCCAGCGCGGGTGCCCGCAATCAGCCCCAGCATTTT.

This rearrangement joins TRBV7-9 to TRBJ2-5; D is possibly TRBD2 (5 bases). This CDR3 has 13 residues. The V end was cut by 8 bases, the J end by 8 bases, with 18 bases between. Germline CDR1 reads SEHNR; CDR2 reads FQNEAQ (reference sequence). The CDR3 nucleotides read TGTGCCAGCCGAGGCGCCCCCGGGGAAACCCAGTACTTC. Amino acid sequence: CASRGAPGETQYF.

The gene calls are TRBV11-3 and TRBJ2-1; D is uncertain. The CDR3 runs to 15 residues. The germline CDR1 and CDR2 sequences are SGHNT and YENEEA. Trimming took 1 base from V and 0 from J, leaving 7 bases between them. DNA for the CDR3: TGTGCCAGCAGCTTAGTCGCCAGCTCCTACAATGAGCAGTTCTTC. Its translation is CASSLVASSYNEQFF.

The chain joins TRBV7-8 to TRBJ1-2; TRBD1 matches at 12 bases. Trimming removed 1 base from V and 8 bases from J; junction bases left unmatched: 5. The CDR3 totals 15 residues. CDR1 is SGHVS, CDR2 FQNEAQ, per germline. In DNA form, the CDR3 reads TGTGCCAGCAGCTTAGGTGGGACAGGGGGCTTCGGCTACACCTTC. The encoded protein is CASSLGGTGGFGYTF.

The V call is TRBV7-9, the J call TRBJ1-1; no clear D gene. V lost 5 bases and J 0 bases, leaving 7 bases between the germline ends. The CDR3 spans 13 residues. CDR1 is SEHNR and CDR2 is FQNEAQ in the germline V gene (reference sequence). The chain's CDR3 is CASSPTMNTEAFF. For the CDR3, the DNA is TGTGCCAGCAGCCCTACTATGAACACTGAAGCTTTCTTT. Based on the CDR3 plus reference TRBV7-9 and TRBJ1-1, the full variable domain is DTGVSQNPRHKITKRGQNVTFRCDPISEHNRLYWYRQTLGQGPEFLTYFQNEAQLEKSRLLSDRFSAERPKGSFSTLEIQRTEQGDSAMYLCASSPTMNTEAFFGQGTRLTVV.

The chain carries TRBV25-1 and TRBJ1-1, with TRBD1 matching 9 bases. The CDR3 length is 14 residues. Germline V gene lookup returns CDR1 MGHDK and CDR2 SYGVNS. J was trimmed by 11 bases and V by 3 bases; bases with no gene match: 10. CDR3 nucleotide sequence: TGTGCCAGCAGTGATCATTCGACAGGGGGACCGGCTTTCTTT. This sequence encodes CASSDHSTGGPAFF. Using reference TRBV25-1 and TRBJ1-1 for the parts outside the CDR3, the full variable domain is EADIYQTPRYLVIGTGKKITLECSQTMGHDKMYWYQQDPGMELHLIHYSYGVNSTEKGDLSSESTVSRIRTEHFPLTLESARPSHTSQYLCASSDHSTGGPAFFGQGTRLTVV.

The gene calls are TRBV11-1 and TRBJ1-5; possible D gene TRBD1, 6 bases. This CDR3 is built from 15 residues. The germline CDR1 and CDR2 sequences are SGHAT and FQDESV (reference sequence). V was trimmed by 8 bases and J by 1 base, leaving 15 bases between them. CDR3 protein: CASRDSGESNQPQHF. The CDR3 DNA reads TGTGCCAGCCGAGATTCAGGGGAGAGCAATCAGCCCCAGCATTTT. Looking up the rest from reference TRBV11-1 and TRBJ1-5 gives the full variable domain: EAEVAQSPRYKITEKSQAVAFWCDPISGHATLYWYRQILGQGPELLVQFQDESVVDDSQLPKDRFSAERLKGVDSTLKIQPAELGDSAMYLCASRDSGESNQPQHFGDGTRLSIL.

The genes are TRBV19 and TRBJ2-7, with 7 bases lining up with TRBD2. CDR1 LNHDA and CDR2 SQIVND come from the germline V gene (reference sequence). The CDR3 has 13 residues. The ends lost 10 bases at V and 3 bases at J; junction bases unmatched: 9. The CDR3 loop is CATSAQRGYEQYF. The CDR3, as DNA: TGTGCCACTTCAGCCCAGCGGGGCTACGAGCAGTACTTC.